This T cell receptor beta chain is from a study of technical replicates of blood from a few donors. Some clones are missing from TCRdb's copy, which holds only in-frame ones; the method was immunoSEQ multiplex PCR. The sample yields 80,000 to 95,000 clones, around 96% seen once. V was trimmed by 6 bases and J by 2 bases, leaving 14 bases between them. Germline values: CDR1 MNHNS, CDR2 SASEGT. The CDR3 is 14 residues long. The V gene is TRBV6-1, the J gene TRBJ2-7, with D maybe TRBD1 (6 bases). The source material was T cells isolated from PBMCs. This receptor was taken from a human donor in good health. This CDR3 reads CASRPDRPTYEQYF. Here the CDR3 DNA reads TGTGCCAGCAGGCCCGACAGGCCTACCTACGAGCAGTACTTC.